Given below is one T cell receptor (beta chain) in context. This CDR3 region has 19 residues. V was clipped by 0 bases and J by 5 bases; unmatched bases: 15. Germline values: CDR1 WNHNN, CDR2 SYGVQD (reference sequence). This sample stems from a study of cytomegalovirus exposure and HLA in healthy donors. Primers included in the PCR were 60 Vbeta and 13 Jbeta primers. TCRdb keeps only in-frame clones here, not all; method: immunoSEQ multiplex PCR. The table has roughly 200,000 clones, around 81% seen once. The clonotype was recovered from a man aged 40-50 years in good health and CMV-seronegative. Sequencing was carried out using PBMCs. This chain links TRBV10-1 with TRBJ2-1, with 8 positions matching TRBD2. In DNA form, the CDR3 reads TGCGCCAGCAGTGAGTCGAGGAGGAAGGCTAGCGGGTGTGACAATGAGCAGTTCTTC. This translates into CASSESRRKASGCDNEQFF.